This T cell receptor (beta chain) appears in the sequencing data of a study of vaccination effects on CD4 cells after COVID-19. The study, taken as a whole, reports: By a late point after vaccination, infection- and vaccine-induced clones had shrunk markedly through clonal contraction.

On this clone: Its antigen is unknown.

Germline CDR1 SGHVS, CDR2 FQNEAQ. This CDR3 region has 16 residues. Trimming left V 5 bases short and J 0 bases short, with 14 bases between. Sequencing followed a ViraFEST assay step that expanded antigen-specific CD4+ T cells with viral peptide pools. Following 10 days of culture, CD4+ T cells were isolated. Neither prior SARS-CoV-2 infection nor positive nucleocapsid antibodies were present in the vaccine recipients. TCRdb keeps only in-frame clones here, not all; method: immunoSEQ multiplex PCR. The table includes about 24,000 clones, approximately 71% detected once. The TCR was taken from a human donor who received a COVID-19 vaccine. The sample here was CD4+ T cells from PBMCs cultured with HCoV-OC43 spike peptides, taken before COVID-19 vaccination. Subset reported: HCoV-OC43 spike overlapping peptide pool stimulation. The rearrangement links TRBV7-8 to TRBJ1-3; unclear D gene. The CDR3 sequence is CASSPYGTDSGNTIYF. CDR3 sequence (DNA): TGTGCCAGCAGCCCATACGGAACAGACTCTGGAAACACCATATATTTT.